These 29 T cell receptor beta chains were sequenced from one sample in a study of blood T cell repertoires in COVID-19. Data came from immunoSEQ multiplex PCR; TCRdb stores just in-frame clones and leaves some out. The sample lists about 200,000 clones, 75% to 85% occurring once. The sample comprised PBMCs or T cells enriched from blood (not recorded which). The origin of the receptors is a woman in her forties with acute COVID-19.

The chain carries TRBV7-9 and TRBJ2-6; a possible D gene is TRBD1 (6 bases). Trimming removed 5 bases from V and 2 bases from J, with 16 bases in between. The germline V gene has CDR1 SEHNR and CDR2 FQNEAQ (reference sequence). The CDR3 length is 17 residues. This chain's CDR3 is CASSREQGKAGANVLTF. In DNA, the CDR3 is TGTGCCAGCAGCCGGGAACAGGGAAAGGCTGGGGCCAACGTCCTGACTTTC.

This sequence joins TRBV18 and TRBJ2-2; D might be TRBD1 (6 bases). CDR3 length equals 14 residues. Germline V lookup: CDR1 KGHSH, CDR2 LQKENI. The V end was cut by 6 bases, the J end by 9 bases, with 17 bases between. In nucleotides, the CDR3 is TGTGCCAGCTCCCCAGCCCAGGGGCGCCGGGAGCTGTTTTTT. Residues: CASSPAQGRRELFF. Filled out from reference TRBV18 and TRBJ2-2, the complete variable domain reads NAGVMQNPRHLVRRRGQEARLRCSPMKGHSHVYWYRQLPEEGLKFMVYLQKENIIDESGMPKERFSAEFPKEGPSILRIQQVVRGDSAAYFCASSPAQGRRELFFGEGSRLTVL.

This clone has a single count. The V and J genes are TRBV11-1 and TRBJ1-1, with D unclear. The V gene's germline CDR1 is SGHAT and CDR2 FQDESV (reference sequence). CDR3 length: 13 amino acids. V was cut by 0 bases and J by 7 bases, with 9 bases left in between. The CDR3 is CASSLAAGSEAFF. The CDR3 coding sequence is TGTGCCAGCAGCTTAGCGGCAGGAAGTGAAGCTTTCTTT. The full variable domain, rest sourced from reference TRBV11-1 and TRBJ1-1, is EAEVAQSPRYKITEKSQAVAFWCDPISGHATLYWYRQILGQGPELLVQFQDESVVDDSQLPKDRFSAERLKGVDSTLKIQPAELGDSAMYLCASSLAAGSEAFFGQGTRLTVV.

The chain carries TRBV18 and TRBJ1-2, with TRBD1 matching 7 bases. The V and J ends lost 2 bases and 5 bases, in that order; junction bases with no gene match: 8. The CDR3 length is 15 residues. Germline CDR1 is KGHSH and CDR2 is LQKENI. The chain's CDR3 is CASSPNQGVDYGYTF. DNA for the CDR3: TGTGCCAGCTCACCAAATCAGGGGGTAGATTATGGCTACACCTTC.

This clone is classed as medium-sized. The gene calls are TRBV3-1 (or the pseudogene TRBV3-2) and TRBJ1-3; 9 bases align to TRBD1. CDR3 length equals 16 residues. In germline, CDR1 is LGHDT, CDR2 YNNKEL (reference sequence). The ends lost 1 base at V and 0 bases at J; junction bases unmatched: 1. In DNA form, the CDR3 reads TGTGCCAGCAGCCAAGGGACAGGGGACTCTGGAAACACCATATATTTT. Amino acids: CASSQGTGDSGNTIYF.

The gene calls are TRBV12-3 or TRBV12-4 and TRBJ1-2; 7 bases are a match to TRBD1. CDR3 length: 13 amino acids. The J segment lost 4 bases and the V segment lost 6 bases, leaving 5 bases of the junction unmatched. The CDR3 is CASRRQGGYGYTF. The CDR3 nucleotides are TGTGCCAGCAGGAGACAGGGAGGCTATGGCTACACCTTC.

The chain has TRBV6-1 and TRBJ1-3, with 10 bases lining up with TRBD1. V was pared by 0 bases and J by 2 bases, with 1 base of the junction left unmatched. The CDR3 consists of 16 residues. The V gene's germline CDR1 is MNHNS and CDR2 SASEGT. CDR3 nucleotide sequence: TGTGCCAGCAGTGAAGCGGGGACAGGGGCTGGAAACACCATATATTTT. It yields the protein CASSEAGTGAGNTIYF.

This clone turned up a few times. The rearrangement uses TRBV10-3 and TRBJ1-2; D perhaps matches TRBD1 (5 bases). V dropped 6 bases and J dropped 3 bases, with 14 bases sitting between them. CDR3 size: 14 residues. CDR1 ENHRY and CDR2 SYGVKD come from the germline V gene. The CDR3 sequence is CAIRGKTEHYGYTF. In DNA, the CDR3 is TGTGCCATCAGGGGGAAGACAGAACACTATGGCTACACCTTC.

The rearrangement links TRBV27 to TRBJ1-1; 7 bases match TRBD1. Trimming at V came to 5 bases and at J to 0 bases, leaving 9 bases not matched to a gene. The CDR3 sequence is 16 residues long. The germline V gene encodes CDR1 MNHEY and CDR2 SMNVEV (reference sequence). The CDR3 DNA reads as TGTGCCAGCAGTAAAAGGACAGGCAGATTGAACACTGAAGCTTTCTTT. Its translation: CASSKRTGRLNTEAFF.

The rearrangement uses TRBV5-1 and TRBJ1-3; D is unresolved. The germline V gene encodes CDR1 SGHRS and CDR2 YFSETQ. The CDR3 length is 14 residues. The V and J ends lost 1 base and 2 bases respectively, with 7 bases between them. CDR3: CASSLQSAGNTIYF. The CDR3 bases are TGCGCCAGCAGCTTGCAGTCCGCTGGAAACACCATATATTTT. Full variable domain (rest looked up from reference TRBV5-1 and TRBJ1-3): KAGVTQTPRYLIKTRGQQVTLSCSPISGHRSVSWYQQTPGQGLQFLFEYFSETQRNKGNFPGRFSGRQFSNSRSEMNVSTLELGDSALYLCASSLQSAGNTIYFGEGSWLTVV.

The chain couples TRBV29-1 to TRBJ1-1, with D perhaps TRBD1 (5 bases). This CDR3 has 13 amino acids. Trimming left V 4 bases short and J 5 bases short, with 14 bases between. CDR1 and CDR2 from the germline V gene are SQVTM and ANQGSEA. Here the CDR3 reads CSVVRGTGTEAFF. As DNA, the CDR3 is TGCAGCGTTGTAAGGGGCACGGGTACTGAAGCTTTCTTT.

DNA for the CDR3: TGTGCCAGCAGCCAATCATCCAGTGGAAACACCATATATTTT. Residues: CASSQSSSGNTIYF. J is TRBJ1-3 and V is TRBV16, with unresolved D. Germline-derived CDR1 and CDR2 are KGHSY and FQNENV. There are 14 residues in the CDR3. The V and J ends lost 0 bases and 3 bases respectively, with 6 bases between them.

This chain joins TRBV7-9 and TRBJ1-4, with 9 nucleotides matching TRBD1. The CDR3 is made up of 16 amino acids. Germline CDR1 reads SEHNR; CDR2 reads FQNEAQ (reference sequence). V lost 5 bases, J lost 5 bases, and 9 bases stayed unmatched. Here the CDR3 DNA reads TGTGCCAGCAGCAGGGGACAGGGAGACGGGAATGAAAAACTGTTTTTT. It translates to CASSRGQGDGNEKLFF. Drawing the rest from reference TRBV7-9 and TRBJ1-4, the complete variable domain is DTGVSQNPRHKITKRGQNVTFRCDPISEHNRLYWYRQTLGQGPEFLTYFQNEAQLEKSRLLSDRFSAERPKGSFSTLEIQRTEQGDSAMYLCASSRGQGDGNEKLFFGSGTQLSVL.

The V and J genes are TRBV19 and TRBJ1-6; TRBD1 aligns across 9 bases. The CDR3 runs 13 residues. Germline assignment: CDR1 LNHDA and CDR2 SQIVND (reference sequence). The ends lost 8 bases at V and 10 bases at J; junction bases unmatched: 6. This CDR3 is CASDDRGLSPLHF. The CDR3 DNA reads as TGTGCCAGTGATGACAGGGGGTTATCACCCCTCCACTTT.

The chain links TRBV6-5 to TRBJ2-3, with unresolved D. This CDR3 is 13 amino acids long. The germline gives CDR1 MNHEY, CDR2 SVGAGI. V was pared by 7 bases and J by 5 bases, with 13 bases between. The CDR3 sequence is CASTPFARDTQYF. The DNA of the CDR3 is TGTGCCAGCACCCCCTTTGCTAGAGATACGCAGTATTTT.

This chain links TRBV27 with TRBJ2-5; 8 bases align to TRBD1. V shed 1 base and J 3 bases; nucleotides not matched to a gene: 4. The CDR3 is 15 amino acids. Per germline, CDR1 MNHEY and CDR2 SMNVEV (reference sequence). The CDR3 spells CASSLYDRGKETQYF. The CDR3 DNA reads as TGTGCCAGCAGTTTATACGACAGGGGAAAAGAGACCCAGTACTTC.

This chain links TRBV6-2 or TRBV6-3 with TRBJ2-2, with no clear D. The CDR3 spans 16 residues. CDR1 and CDR2 (germline): MNHEY, SVGEGT. Trimming cost V 0 bases and J 6 bases, with 14 bases left between them. CDR3 bases: TGTGCCAGCAGTTACTCTGATAGAACGAAACCCGGGGAGCTGTTTTTT. It translates to CASSYSDRTKPGELFF.

This clone is a singleton in its sample. The chain is built from TRBV10-3 and TRBJ2-7, with 8 positions matching TRBD2. Trimming cost V 7 bases and J 5 bases; bases outside gene matches: 4. This CDR3 contains 12 residues. Germline lookup yields CDR1 ENHRY and CDR2 SYGVKD. The CDR3 nucleotides read TGTGCCATCAACGGGGGGGCAGACGAGCAGTACTTC. Protein product: CAINGGADEQYF.

The chain employs TRBV27 and TRBJ1-5; 7 nucleotides align to TRBD1. The CDR3 is 14 residues long. V trimming: 4 bases; J trimming: 5 bases; junction bases outside the gene matches: 5. The germline CDR1 and CDR2 sequences are MNHEY and SMNVEV (reference sequence). The CDR3 is CASSSLRGDQPQHF. CDR3 DNA: TGTGCCAGCAGTTCACTCAGGGGGGATCAGCCCCAGCATTTT.

This chain uses TRBV15 with TRBJ1-1, with TRBD1 matching 8 bases. The trim removed 0 bases at V and 10 bases at J, leaving 7 bases unmatched. Germline-derived CDR1 and CDR2 are LNHNV and YYDKDF (reference sequence). This CDR3 has 14 residues. The CDR3 protein is CATSRDPGGAGAFF. The CDR3 DNA sequence: TGTGCCACCAGCAGAGACCCAGGGGGCGCGGGAGCTTTCTTT.

The chain recombines TRBV18 with TRBJ2-3, with 10 bases that match TRBD2. V lost 6 bases, J lost 3 bases, and 9 bases stayed unmatched. Germline CDR1 and CDR2: KGHSH and LQKENI. The CDR3 loop spans 16 amino acids. In nucleotides, the CDR3 is TGTGCCAGCTCGCCTACTAGCGGGGTGGTTACAGATACGCAGTATTTT. It specifies CASSPTSGVVTDTQYF.

The rearrangement joins TRBV29-1 to TRBJ2-1, with D possibly being TRBD2 (5 bases). The CDR3 has 16 amino acids. CDR1 and CDR2 (germline): SQVTM, ANQGSEA. With 4 bases removed from V and 0 bases from J, the gap between germline ends came to 16 bases. The chain's CDR3 is CSVVVGGLSSYNEQFF. Here the CDR3 DNA reads TGCAGCGTTGTCGTTGGCGGGTTGAGCTCCTACAATGAGCAGTTCTTC.

The rearrangement links TRBV13 to TRBJ1-1; no firm D call. Germline V gene lookup returns CDR1 PRHDT and CDR2 FYEKMQ (reference sequence). V was pared by 2 bases and J by 3 bases, with 7 bases between. The CDR3 consists of 13 residues. The CDR3 DNA sequence: TGTGCCAGCAGCTTACGACGGGACACTGAAGCTTTCTTT. Residues: CASSLRRDTEAFF.

This CDR3 is CASSQVSRSSPLHF. CDR3 nucleotide sequence: TGTGCCAGCAGCCAAGTTTCAAGGAGTTCACCCCTCCACTTT. The chain links TRBV14 to TRBJ1-6; D call uncertain. Germline values: CDR1 SGHDN, CDR2 FVKESK. The CDR3 spans 14 residues. V lost 1 base and J 9 bases, leaving 10 bases between the germline ends.

The J gene is TRBJ2-3, the V gene TRBV7-2, with 13 bases fitting TRBD2. CDR3 length: 18 amino acids. Germline V gives CDR1 SGHTA, CDR2 FQGNSA. With V trimmed by 5 bases and J by 1 base, 9 bases remained unmatched. The CDR3 DNA is TGTGCCAGCAGCACGGGACTAGCGGGACCGTCTGGCACAGATACGCAGTATTTT. Amino acids: CASSTGLAGPSGTDTQYF. Full variable domain (remainder filled in from reference TRBV7-2 and TRBJ2-3): GAGVSQSPSNKVTEKGKDVELRCDPISGHTALYWYRQSLGQGLEFLIYFQGNSAPDKSGLPSDRFSAERTGGSVSTLTIQRTQQEDSAVYLCASSTGLAGPSGTDTQYFGPGTRLTVL.

This chain connects TRBV18 to TRBJ1-6; 9 bases agree with TRBD1. This CDR3 region has 17 residues. In germline, CDR1 is KGHSH, CDR2 LQKENI. The V gene end was trimmed by 4 bases and the J gene end by 5 bases; junction bases not matched to a gene: 9. CDR3 DNA sequence: TGTGCCAGCTCACGGAGAACAGGGGGCGCAGATAATTCACCCCTCCACTTT. This sequence encodes CASSRRTGGADNSPLHF.

This CDR3 reads CASSLQGHLLETQYF. The DNA for the CDR3 is TGTGCCAGCAGCTTACAGGGACACCTCCTGGAGACCCAGTACTTC. The chain couples TRBV7-3 to TRBJ2-5, with D possibly matching TRBD1 (6 bases). V was shortened by 2 bases and J by 5 bases, with 15 bases between the two germline ends. CDR1 SGHTA and CDR2 FQGTGA come from the germline V gene. The CDR3 sequence is 15 residues long.

This chain uses TRBV2 with TRBJ1-4; D possibly corresponds to TRBD1 (5 bases). This CDR3 has 17 amino acids. Germline CDR1 is SNHLY and CDR2 is FYNNEI. Trimming pared 2 bases from V and 0 bases from J, leaving 13 bases between. For the CDR3, the DNA is TGTGCCAGCAGTGAACTCCGGGGGGGAGCAACTAATGAAAAACTGTTTTTT. Encoded protein: CASSELRGGATNEKLFF.

This clone was seen a single time. The chain combines TRBV28 with TRBJ1-5; TRBD1 matches 8 bases. This CDR3 has 17 amino acids. Germline assignment: CDR1 MDHEN and CDR2 SYDVKM. Trimming took 1 base from V and 2 from J; bases not matched to a gene: 7. CDR3 DNA sequence: TGTGCCAGCAGTTTATCAATAGGACAGGGCGGCAATCAGCCCCAGCATTTT. The encoded protein is CASSLSIGQGGNQPQHF.